This T cell receptor (beta chain) originates from a study of CD8 T cells in ankylosing spondylitis. General study points: Reportedly, disease-linked clones are significantly enriched in ankylosing spondylitis patients' matched synovial fluid. Disease-linked clones displayed a CD8+ phenotype and appeared relatively rarely in peripheral blood. Several highly homologous variants made up a TCR beta motif that seemed to typify ankylosing spondylitis blood.

To note about this clonotype: Antigen specificity is unknown.

The authors made TCR beta libraries by quantitative 5'-RACE with molecular barcodes. MiXCR, applied by TCRdb to the 5' RACE reads, yields one record per CDR3 protein. The top ten clones hold about a fifth of a sample with under 850,000 distinct CDR3 sequences, 15% to 20% of them seen once. Per the germline V gene, CDR1 is SGHTA and CDR2 is FQGNSA. Germline trimming cut 1 base from V and 7 bases from J; bases unmatched to any gene: 9. This CDR3 has 16 amino acids. The receptor was derived from a male donor with ankylosing spondylitis. This rearrangement joins TRBV7-2 to TRBJ1-4; 7 bases agree with TRBD1. The sequencing sample was made of blood, either unsorted or a sorted T cell fraction (not recorded which). The CDR3 region has the DNA TGTGCCAGCAGCTTAGAGCCCGGTTCAGGGGGTGAAAAACTGTTTTTT. It codes for CASSLEPGSGGEKLFF.